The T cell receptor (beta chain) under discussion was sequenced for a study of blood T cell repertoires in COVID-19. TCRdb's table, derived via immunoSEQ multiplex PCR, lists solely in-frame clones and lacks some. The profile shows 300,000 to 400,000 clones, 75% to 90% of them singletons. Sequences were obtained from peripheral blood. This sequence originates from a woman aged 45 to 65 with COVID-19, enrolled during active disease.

Here the CDR3 reads CAWNRGQEYSAFF. The CDR3 DNA is TGTGCCTGGAATAGAGGACAAGAGTATTCTGCTTTCTTT. The chain is built from TRBV30 and TRBJ1-1; D possibly corresponds to TRBD1 (5 bases). The ends were cut back, 4 bases at V and 11 bases at J, with 20 bases in the middle. Germline values: CDR1 GTSNPN, CDR2 SVGIG (reference sequence). This CDR3 has 13 amino acids. Supplemented by reference TRBV30 and TRBJ1-1, the full variable domain reads SQTIHQWPATLVQPVGSPLSLECTVEGTSNPNLYWYRQAAGRGLQLLFYSVGIGQISSEVPQNLSASRPQDRQFILSSKKLLLSDSGFYLCAWNRGQEYSAFFGQGTRLTVV.